Each of the 6 T cell receptor beta chains below was sequenced from the same sample in a study of radiotherapy plus CTLA-4 blockade in lung cancer. Some clones are missing from TCRdb's copy, which holds only in-frame ones; the method was immunoSEQ multiplex PCR. The sample lists 45,000 or so clones; about three quarters were seen once. The specimen comprised peripheral blood, sampled from a patient treated with radiotherapy plus ipilimumab. The receptor set was obtained from a human donor with non-small cell lung cancer who had a complete response to radiotherapy plus ipilimumab.

The chain carries TRBV27 and TRBJ2-7, with 10 bases fitting TRBD2. The trim removed 3 bases at V and 7 bases at J, leaving 9 bases unmatched. Germline lookup yields CDR1 MNHEY and CDR2 SMNVEV (reference sequence). The CDR3 has 15 amino acids. The chain's CDR3 is CASSLGLAGAQEQYF. CDR3 DNA sequence: TGTGCCAGCAGTTTGGGTCTAGCGGGAGCCCAAGAGCAGTACTTC.

CDR3 nucleotide sequence: TGTGCCAGCAGCTTGGGCGGAGTTGATACGCAGTATTTT. Amino acid sequence: CASSLGGVDTQYF. This chain uses TRBV5-8 with TRBJ2-3; D unresolved. V was shortened by 0 bases and J by 6 bases, with 8 bases between the two germline ends. Germline V gene data show CDR1 as SGHTS and CDR2 as YDEGEE. The CDR3 runs 13 residues.

This clone appeared once. The chain is built from TRBV27 and TRBJ2-2, with D hard to call. The CDR3 length is 14 residues. Trimming shortened V by 7 bases and J by 4 bases, and 13 bases separated the two germline ends. Germline CDR1 reads MNHEY; CDR2 reads SMNVEV (reference sequence). Here the CDR3 reads CASMRLTTTGELFF. In DNA form, the CDR3 reads TGTGCCAGCATGAGACTCACTACCACCGGGGAGCTGTTTTTT.

V gene TRBV28 combines with J gene TRBJ2-3; the D is unclear. The CDR3 is 16 amino acids. V was shortened by 5 bases and J by 1 base, with 16 bases between the two germline ends. The V gene's germline CDR1 is MDHEN and CDR2 SYDVKM. The CDR3, as DNA: TGTGCCAGCAGTCCCCTCCTTCTCACGGGCACAGATACGCAGTATTTT. This codes for CASSPLLLTGTDTQYF.

This chain joins TRBV4-1 and TRBJ2-7, with 8 bases fitting TRBD1. Germline CDR1 and CDR2: MGHRA and YSYEKL. The CDR3 sequence is 17 residues long. With V trimmed by 2 bases and J by 2 bases, 11 bases remained unmatched. Written as DNA, the CDR3 is TGCGCCAGCAGCCAAAGTTCAGGGGGCGCAAGGACCTACGAGCAGTACTTC. As protein: CASSQSSGGARTYEQYF.

The chain is built from TRBV7-2 and TRBJ2-7, with TRBD1 matching 10 bases. The V gene's germline CDR1 is SGHTA and CDR2 FQGNSA. Trimming took 6 bases from V and 2 from J; bases not matched to a gene: 7. This CDR3 contains 15 residues. The CDR3: CASSLGQGLTYEQYF. The CDR3 DNA reads as TGTGCCAGCAGTCTGGGACAGGGGCTCACCTACGAGCAGTACTTC.